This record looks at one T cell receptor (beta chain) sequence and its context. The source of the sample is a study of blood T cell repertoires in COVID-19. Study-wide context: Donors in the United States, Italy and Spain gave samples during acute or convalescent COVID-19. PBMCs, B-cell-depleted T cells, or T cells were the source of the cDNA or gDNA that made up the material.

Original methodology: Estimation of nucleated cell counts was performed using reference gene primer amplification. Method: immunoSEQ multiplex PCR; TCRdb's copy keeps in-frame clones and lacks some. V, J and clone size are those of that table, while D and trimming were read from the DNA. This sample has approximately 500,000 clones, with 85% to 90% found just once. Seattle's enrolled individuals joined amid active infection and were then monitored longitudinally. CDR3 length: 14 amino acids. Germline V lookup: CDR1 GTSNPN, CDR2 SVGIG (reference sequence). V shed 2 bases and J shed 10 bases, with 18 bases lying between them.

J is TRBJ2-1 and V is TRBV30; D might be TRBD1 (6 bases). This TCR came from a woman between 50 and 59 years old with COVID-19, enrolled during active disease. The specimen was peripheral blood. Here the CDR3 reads CAWSFRGASGEQFF. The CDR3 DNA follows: TGTGCCTGGAGTTTCAGGGGTGCCTCGGGGGAGCAGTTCTTC. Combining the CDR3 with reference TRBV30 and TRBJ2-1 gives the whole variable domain SQTIHQWPATLVQPVGSPLSLECTVEGTSNPNLYWYRQAAGRGLQLLFYSVGIGQISSEVPQNLSASRPQDRQFILSSKKLLLSDSGFYLCAWSFRGASGEQFFGPGTRLTVL.